The rows below give T cell receptor beta chains drawn from one sample of a study of metastatic and nonmetastatic thyroid tumors. MiXCR reprocessed the PCR reads for TCRdb. The data contain 30,000 to 45,000 clones, about 29% of them seen just once; the ten biggest clones take up approximately 10%. The sample consisted of blood. These receptors came from a male donor with papillary thyroid cancer or a benign thyroid nodule (not recorded which). Some clones in this sample may be carry-over from other donors' samples. The CDR3 runs from the conserved cysteine through the conserved F or W. A D gene is named only where the DNA matches it firmly. Some rows have no size entry. The others give once, few or many, or a class for an expanded clone.

d_call clone_size j_call v_call cdr3_nt cdr3_aa
NA NA TRBJ2-3 TRBV3-1 TGTGCCAGCAGCCAAGATGGGGATACGCAGTATTTT CASSQDGDTQYF
NA few TRBJ2-3 TRBV28 TGTGCCAGCAGTTTTCAGGGCGCTAGCACAGATACGCAGTATTTT CASSFQGASTDTQYF
NA NA TRBJ1-1 TRBV12-3/TRBV12-4 TGTGCCAGCAGTTTGACAGAGGGAAAGACTGAAGCTTTCTTT CASSLTEGKTEAFF
TRBD1 NA TRBJ1-2 TRBV27 TGTGCCAGCAGGGGGACAGCCGGTAACTATGGCTACACCTTC CASRGTAGNYGYTF
TRBD1 NA TRBJ2-7 TRBV6-2/TRBV6-3 TGTGCCAGCAGAGCCGGGACAGGGTACCTCGGCGAGCAGTACTTC CASRAGTGYLGEQYF
TRBD1 NA TRBJ1-2 TRBV7-2 TGTGCCAGCAGCTTAGAGCGACAGGGAGGTGGCTACACCTTC CASSLERQGGGYTF
TRBD2 once TRBJ2-5 TRBV20-1 TGCAGTGCTAGATTGGTGCGGACTAGCGGGAGCGGGGGACCACAAGAGACCCAGTACTTC CSARLVRTSGSGGPQETQYF
NA many TRBJ2-2 TRBV28 TGTGCCAGCATACACCCCGCCGGGCTAGCTACCGGGGAGCTGTTTTTT CASIHPAGLATGELFF
NA once TRBJ2-7 TRBV5-1 TGCGCCAGCAGCCCAGGTTTGGACTACGAGCAGTACTTC CASSPGLDYEQYF
NA NA TRBJ1-2 TRBV7-8 TGTGCCAGCAGCTTATCCAGGGTTTCAGGCTATGGCTACACCTTC CASSLSRVSGYGYTF
NA NA TRBJ2-1 TRBV7-3 TGTGCCAGCAGCTTAATCCCCGCAGGGCCTAAAAATGAGCAGTTCTTC CASSLIPAGPKNEQFF
TRBD2 NA TRBJ2-7 TRBV7-6 TGTGCCAGCAGCGCCGGGACTAGCGCTTCCTACGAGCAGTACTTC CASSAGTSASYEQYF
NA NA TRBJ1-2 TRBV20-1 TGCAGTGTCGCCGGGGGAGGTGGCTACACCTTC CSVAGGGGYTF
NA NA TRBJ2-1 TRBV6-2/TRBV6-3 TGTGCCAGCAGTTCTGGACAGCCGTCCAACAATGAGCAGTTCTTC CASSSGQPSNNEQFF
NA NA TRBJ1-2 TRBV28 TGTGCCAGCAGTCCCCCGGGGGTACGAGGCTACACCTTC CASSPPGVRGYTF
NA NA TRBJ1-2 TRBV20-1 TGCAGTGCTAGAGATCTGGAAACCGCCTATGGCTACACCTTC CSARDLETAYGYTF
TRBD2 few TRBJ2-1 TRBV12-3/TRBV12-4 TGTGCCAGCAGGCTTGGACTAGCGGCCTACAATGAGCAGTTCTTC CASRLGLAAYNEQFF
NA NA TRBJ2-1 TRBV6-9 TGTGCCAGCAGTTACGGTGGGAATGAGCAGTTCTTC CASSYGGNEQFF
TRBD2 NA TRBJ2-2 TRBV24-1 TGTGCCACCAGTGACATACTAGCGGGAGACACCGGGGAGCTGTTTTTT CATSDILAGDTGELFF
TRBD1 many TRBJ2-3 TRBV5-1 TGCGCCAGCAGCTTGAAGGGGGCTGGTGGGACAGATACGCAGTATTTT CASSLKGAGGTDTQYF
NA NA TRBJ1-3 TRBV6-1 TGTGCCAGCAGAATCACAACTAGCTCTGGAAACACCATATATTTT CASRITTSSGNTIYF